Following are 25 T cell receptor beta chains from one sample sequenced in a study of cytotoxic CD8 clonotypes in ibrutinib-treated CLL. Repertoires were generated with immunoSEQ multiplex PCR, while TCRdb's copy carries only in-frame clones and drops some. The data contain about 160,000 clones, roughly 80% of them singletons. The sample consisted of PBMCs, taken after 12 months of ibrutinib treatment. Receptor source: a human donor with chronic lymphocytic leukemia.

This clone was recorded only once. The chain employs TRBV4-3 and TRBJ2-1, with 10 bases matching TRBD2. The CDR3 loop spans 15 amino acids. Germline V gene data show CDR1 as LGHNA and CDR2 as YSLEER. V gave up 3 bases and J gave up 6 bases; unmatched junction bases: 5. CDR3 sequence: CASSQFTSGTNEQFF. CDR3 sequence (DNA): TGCGCCAGCAGCCAGTTCACTAGCGGGACCAATGAGCAGTTCTTC.

This sequence joins TRBV18 and TRBJ2-3; 11 positions agree with TRBD2. Germline V lookup: CDR1 KGHSH, CDR2 LQKENI. Trimming cost V 5 bases and J 0 bases; bases outside gene matches: 7. The CDR3 extends over 17 amino acids. The CDR3 sequence is CASSAKTSGASTDTQYF. As DNA, the CDR3 is TGTGCCAGCTCAGCGAAGACTAGCGGGGCTAGCACAGATACGCAGTATTTT.

The CDR3 loop reads CASSLEAYQPQHF. Here the CDR3 DNA reads TGTGCCAGCAGCTTAGAGGCCTATCAGCCCCAGCATTTT. The chain joins TRBV7-2 to TRBJ1-5; no clear D. V lost 1 base and J lost 5, with 6 bases in between. The length of the CDR3 is 13 residues. Germline CDR1 reads SGHTA; CDR2 reads FQGNSA.

V and J are TRBV7-2 and TRBJ2-1; 11 nucleotides agree with TRBD2. The J segment lost 1 base and the V segment lost 5 bases, leaving 7 bases of the junction unmatched. Germline CDR1 SGHTA, CDR2 FQGNSA. The CDR3 spans 17 residues. DNA for the CDR3: TGTGCCAGCAGCGGTATAGCGGGGGGGCAATCCTACAATGAGCAGTTCTTC. Its translation: CASSGIAGGQSYNEQFF.

This clone was detected a few times. The chain couples TRBV6-6 to TRBJ2-1; D possibly corresponds to TRBD2 (5 bases). The germline V gene has CDR1 MNHNY and CDR2 SVGAGI (reference sequence). The CDR3 contains 15 residues. Trimming took 10 bases from V and 1 from J, leaving 17 bases between them. CDR3 DNA sequence: TGTGCCACTCGGGGTAGGACTTTTTCCTACAATGAGCAGTTCTTC. It yields the protein CATRGRTFSYNEQFF.

The chain couples TRBV7-6 to TRBJ1-3, with D unresolved. Germline loops: CDR1 SGHVS, CDR2 FNYEAQ. The V gene lost 1 base and the J gene lost 2 bases, with 12 bases spanning the gap. This CDR3 comprises 16 residues. CDR3 nucleotides: TGTGCCAGCAGCTTAGGCGGGGTAGTCACTGGAAACACCATATATTTT. Encoded protein: CASSLGGVVTGNTIYF.

This chain uses TRBV5-1 with TRBJ2-5; D is perhaps TRBD1 or TRBD2 (5 bases each). The germline V gene has CDR1 SGHRS and CDR2 YFSETQ. This CDR3 has 15 amino acids. V was pared by 4 bases and J by 1 base, with 14 bases between. The CDR3 sequence: CASSRDGAGQETQYF. The CDR3 bases are TGCGCCAGCAGCCGGGATGGGGCAGGCCAAGAGACCCAGTACTTC. Variable domain in full (rest from reference TRBV5-1 and TRBJ2-5): KAGVTQTPRYLIKTRGQQVTLSCSPISGHRSVSWYQQTPGQGLQFLFEYFSETQRNKGNFPGRFSGRQFSNSRSEMNVSTLELGDSALYLCASSRDGAGQETQYFGPGTRLLVL.

The chain recombines TRBV28 with TRBJ2-7, with 10 bases matching TRBD1. CDR1 MDHEN and CDR2 SYDVKM come from the germline V gene. The CDR3 is 15 amino acids. With V trimmed by 6 bases and J by 2 bases, 7 bases remained unmatched. The CDR3 here is CASSTGGTGAYEQYF. The DNA of the CDR3 is TGTGCCAGCAGCACTGGTGGGACAGGGGCCTACGAGCAGTACTTC.

This chain uses TRBV28 with TRBJ2-2; maybe TRBD2 (6 bases). The CDR3 is made up of 17 amino acids. Trimming pared 5 bases from V and 5 bases from J, leaving 21 bases between. In germline, CDR1 is MDHEN, CDR2 SYDVKM. The DNA of the CDR3 is TGTGCCAGCAGTCTAAATTCCGGGACTGGGAGGACCGGGGAGCTGTTTTTT. This codes for CASSLNSGTGRTGELFF.

CDR3 nucleotides: TGTGCCAGCTCCGCCGCGGCCTCGGAGACCCAGTACTTC. Amino acid sequence: CASSAAASETQYF. The chain links TRBV6-5 to TRBJ2-5; D ambiguous. CDR3 length: 13 amino acids. Trimming took off 8 bases at V and 5 bases at J, with 15 bases between the two ends. Looked up from germline, CDR1 is MNHEY and CDR2 is SVGAGI.

V and J are TRBV28 and TRBJ1-5, with 7 bases lining up with TRBD1. The junction had 10 bases not matched to a gene; V was cut back by 5 bases and J by 6 bases. Per the germline V gene, CDR1 is MDHEN and CDR2 is SYDVKM. This CDR3 has 15 amino acids. As DNA, the CDR3 is TGTGCCAGCAGTCCCTCGACAGGGTTCGCTCAGCCCCAGCATTTT. Protein product: CASSPSTGFAQPQHF.

The V call is TRBV7-2, the J call TRBJ1-1; a possible D gene is TRBD1 (5 bases). Trimming took 1 base from V and 3 from J, leaving 12 bases between them. This CDR3 is built from 15 residues. Germline CDR1 reads SGHTA; CDR2 reads FQGNSA. CDR3 protein: CASSLGGRGDTEAFF. The CDR3 nucleotides are TGTGCCAGCAGCTTAGGTGGGCGGGGGGACACTGAAGCTTTCTTT.

This sequence joins TRBV27 and TRBJ2-7; tentatively, D is TRBD2 (5 bases). The germline V gene encodes CDR1 MNHEY and CDR2 SMNVEV (reference sequence). V lost 2 bases and J 2 bases, leaving 13 bases between the germline ends. The CDR3 contains 15 residues. CDR3 sequence reads: CASSLALGSPYEQYF. The CDR3 DNA reads TGTGCCAGCAGTTTAGCTTTAGGGAGCCCCTACGAGCAGTACTTC.

The chain employs TRBV5-1 and TRBJ2-5; D remains unclear. This CDR3 contains 15 residues. Trimming stripped 0 bases from V and 3 bases from J, with 12 bases between. Germline CDR1 and CDR2: SGHRS and YFSETQ. CDR3 coding DNA: TGCGCCAGCAGCTTGGTGGGGTTGTCTAAAGAGACCCAGTACTTC. It translates to CASSLVGLSKETQYF. The whole variable domain, filled in from reference TRBV5-1 and TRBJ2-5, reads KAGVTQTPRYLIKTRGQQVTLSCSPISGHRSVSWYQQTPGQGLQFLFEYFSETQRNKGNFPGRFSGRQFSNSRSEMNVSTLELGDSALYLCASSLVGLSKETQYFGPGTRLLVL.

The chain carries TRBV5-4 and TRBJ2-1, with 9 bases that match TRBD2. The CDR3 is 15 amino acids. V dropped 5 bases and J dropped 4; count of bases not matched to a gene: 7. Germline lookup yields CDR1 SGHNT and CDR2 YYREEE (reference sequence). The CDR3 nucleotides are TGTGCCAGCAGAATAGCGGGGGCTTCGTACAATGAGCAGTTCTTC. Protein product: CASRIAGASYNEQFF.

The chain joins TRBV27 to TRBJ2-3; a weak D match, TRBD2 (7 bases). The CDR3 has 16 residues. The ends were cut back, 1 base at V and 4 bases at J, with 15 bases in the middle. Germline CDR1 and CDR2: MNHEY and SMNVEV (reference sequence). The CDR3 spells CASSLLLGGPSDTQYF. The CDR3 nucleotides read TGTGCCAGCAGTTTATTGCTGGGGGGGCCATCAGATACGCAGTATTTT.

The chain has TRBV28 and TRBJ1-2; 8 nucleotides agree with TRBD1. V lost 2 bases to trimming and J lost 3 bases; unmatched junction nucleotides: 2. The CDR3 spans 14 residues. The germline CDR1 and CDR2 sequences are MDHEN and SYDVKM. DNA of the CDR3: TGTGCCAGCAGTTTAATGGACAGGGACTATGGCTACACCTTC. Translation: CASSLMDRDYGYTF.

The gene calls are TRBV9 and TRBJ2-3; TRBD2 aligns across 11 bases. CDR1 is SGDLS, CDR2 YYNGEE, per germline. Germline trimming cut 0 bases from V and 2 bases from J; bases unmatched to any gene: 14. The length of the CDR3 is 20 residues. The CDR3, as DNA: TGTGCCAGCAGCGTAGCTCGGGCAGGTGCTAGCGGGAGGATCACAGATACGCAGTATTTT. Protein sequence: CASSVARAGASGRITDTQYF. Looking up the rest from reference TRBV9 and TRBJ2-3 gives the full variable domain: DSGVTQTPKHLITATGQRVTLRCSPRSGDLSVYWYQQSLDQGLQFLIQYYNGEERAKGNILERFSAQQFPDLHSELNLSSLELGDSALYFCASSVARAGASGRITDTQYFGPGTRLTVL.

This chain links TRBV7-9 with TRBJ2-7; 8 bases are shared with TRBD1. CDR3 size: 14 residues. Germline V CDR1 and CDR2: SEHNR, FQNEAQ (reference sequence). V was pared by 3 bases and J by 5 bases, with 6 bases of the junction left unmatched. The CDR3, as DNA: TGTGCCAGCAGCTTCTCCAGGACAGGGAACGAGCAGTACTTC. Translation gives CASSFSRTGNEQYF.

This clone appeared once. V usage is TRBV21-1 and J usage is TRBJ2-1; the table calls TRBD2, which could not be checked here. TRBV21-1 is annotated as a pseudogene. The CDR3 runs to 11 residues. CDR3 sequence: CASSKTGEQFF. The DNA of the CDR3 is TGTGCCAGCAGCAAAACCGGTGAGCAGTTCTTC.

J is TRBJ1-2 and V is TRBV9; 7 bases align to TRBD1. The ends lost 0 bases at V and 2 bases at J; junction bases unmatched: 1. The CDR3 has 14 amino acids. In germline, CDR1 is SGDLS, CDR2 YYNGEE. DNA of the CDR3: TGTGCCAGCAGCGTAGGGGACAGCAACTATGGCTACACCTTC. Amino acid sequence: CASSVGDSNYGYTF. The full variable domain, its missing parts supplied by reference TRBV9 and TRBJ1-2, is DSGVTQTPKHLITATGQRVTLRCSPRSGDLSVYWYQQSLDQGLQFLIQYYNGEERAKGNILERFSAQQFPDLHSELNLSSLELGDSALYFCASSVGDSNYGYTFGSGTRLTVV.

There are a few counts of this clone. The chain is built from TRBV28 and TRBJ2-1; 11 bases match TRBD2. CDR3 length: 16 amino acids. CDR1 is MDHEN, CDR2 SYDVKM, per germline. Germline trimming cut 0 bases from V and 7 bases from J; bases unmatched to any gene: 5. In DNA, the CDR3 is TGTGCCAGCAGTTTATGGTTTAGCGGGAGGGAAAATGAGCAGTTCTTC. Its translation is CASSLWFSGRENEQFF.

Written as DNA, the CDR3 is TGTGCCAGCAGCAGGACAGGGTTCGTCACTGAAGCTTTCTTT. This codes for CASSRTGFVTEAFF. The genes are TRBV2 and TRBJ1-1; TRBD1 agrees at 8 bases. After removal of 6 bases from V and 4 bases from J, the junction contained 7 bases not matched to a gene. The germline V gene has CDR1 SNHLY and CDR2 FYNNEI. This CDR3 is built from 14 residues.

V gene TRBV5-1 combines with J gene TRBJ1-5; TRBD1 agrees at 8 bases. Germline V lookup: CDR1 SGHRS, CDR2 YFSETQ. The J segment lost 2 bases and the V segment lost 5 bases, leaving 6 bases of the junction unmatched. There are 15 residues in the CDR3. The CDR3 protein is CASSAGGAGNQPQHF. CDR3 DNA sequence: TGCGCCAGCAGTGCAGGGGGCGCGGGCAATCAGCCCCAGCATTTT.

The V gene is TRBV7-2, the J gene TRBJ2-7; TRBD1 agrees at 8 bases. V lost 1 base and J lost 3; bases outside the gene matches: 8. From germline, CDR1 is SGHTA and CDR2 FQGNSA. This CDR3 region has 16 residues. The CDR3, as DNA: TGTGCCAGCAGCTTAGATCAGGGGGCTGTGGGCTACGAGCAGTACTTC. Its protein is CASSLDQGAVGYEQYF.